This T cell receptor beta chain was captured in a study of neurological immune-mediated disorders. Findings of the study overall: Expanded clones shared no CDR3 amino acid sequences across subjects, suggesting private repertoires in all groups. Phylogenetic analysis grouped 18 of 34 multiple sclerosis patients' repertoires together, suggesting a possible repertoire signature.

The study built sorted libraries from 1 million CD4+ or CD8+ T cells. Germline CDR1 reads SEHNR; CDR2 reads FQNEAQ (reference sequence). Trimming cost V 2 bases and J 10 bases; bases outside gene matches: 8. This CDR3 has 15 amino acids. TCRdb analysed the 5' RACE reads with MiXCR anew, one entry per CDR3 protein. The sample has about 21,000 distinct CDR3 sequences, around 16% seen once. This clonotype was seen at least ten times. As yet, its antigen is unknown. The specimen was CD8+ T cells from blood. This receptor was obtained from a woman between 18 and 29 years old with multiple sclerosis. The chain links TRBV7-9 to TRBJ1-4; 9 bases fit TRBD1. CDR3: CASSLTGGALIKLFF. In DNA form, the CDR3 reads TGTGCCAGCAGCTTAACAGGGGGCGCACTGATAAAACTGTTTTTT.